Listed below are T cell receptor beta chains from one sample, sequenced in a study of T cell changes during pregnancy in multiple sclerosis. Assay: immunoSEQ multiplex PCR; the TCRdb copy retains only in-frame clones and omits some. The sample comprises some 70,000 clones, more than 85% of which are singletons, and under 6% rests with the top ten. Sequenced material: CD8+ T cells from peripheral blood mononuclear cells, taken before pregnancy. These receptors were collected from a female donor with multiple sclerosis, enrolled in a pregnancy study. The CDR3 runs from the conserved cysteine through the conserved F or W. The order of the fields is CDR3 DNA, CDR3 protein, J gene, D gene, V gene, clone size. D genes are given only for firm matches. Clone size appears in some rows only: once, few, many, or a class for an expanded clone.

TGTGCCAGCAGTTACTCGGCCAACAATGAGCAGTTCTTC CASSYSANNEQFF TRBJ2-1 NA TRBV6-6 NA
TGTGCCAGCAGTTTGCCCGGGGGAGCGGGGGGTGGGCGGGAGCTGTTTTTT CASSLPGGAGGGRELFF TRBJ2-2 TRBD2 TRBV27 NA
TGTGCCAGCTCAGTGGGGGGAGTCTACGAGCAGTACTTC CASSVGGVYEQYF TRBJ2-7 NA TRBV13 NA
TGTGCCAGCAGCTTGAACAGGGTCGAGCAGTACTTC CASSLNRVEQYF TRBJ2-7 NA TRBV5-5 NA
TGTGCCAGCAGCGTAGAGGGGGCAGGGAGAGGTGATGAGCAGTTCTTC CASSVEGAGRGDEQFF TRBJ2-1 TRBD1 TRBV9 NA
TGTGCCAGCAGTGAACTAGCGGGGAGCACCTACGAGCAGTACTTC CASSELAGSTYEQYF TRBJ2-7 TRBD2 TRBV2 NA
TGTGCCAGCAGCTTAGAGGATGGAGGGAACTACGAGCAGTACTTC CASSLEDGGNYEQYF TRBJ2-7 NA TRBV11-2 NA
TGTGCCAGTAACAGGGGCGGGGAGCTGTTTTTT CASNRGGELFF TRBJ2-2 TRBD1 TRBV19 NA
TGTGCCAGCAGCGGTGGCAGGGTGGTAGAGACCCAGTACTTC CASSGGRVVETQYF TRBJ2-5 NA TRBV9 NA
TGCGCCAGCAGCTTTAGCGGGGGAGGTCTTAATGAGCAGTTCTTC CASSFSGGGLNEQFF TRBJ2-1 TRBD2 TRBV5-1 once
TGTGCCAGCAGTGGCGGGGGGGCCCCTGGCACAGATACGCAGTATTTT CASSGGGAPGTDTQYF TRBJ2-3 TRBD2 TRBV6-4 NA
TGTGCCAGCAGCCGAACGGCGGATGTTTATGGCTACACCTTC CASSRTADVYGYTF TRBJ1-2 NA TRBV11-2 NA
TGTGCCAGCAGTGCCTCAGGTCCCCATGAGCCTGAAGCTTTCTTT CASSASGPHEPEAFF TRBJ1-1 NA TRBV28 NA
TGTGCCAGCAGCTCATCCGGGGATCTCGAGACCCAGTACTTC CASSSSGDLETQYF TRBJ2-5 NA TRBV13 NA
TGTGCCAGCAGCGTAGGTGTACTAGCAGCAGATACGCAGTATTTT CASSVGVLAADTQYF TRBJ2-3 NA TRBV9 NA
TGCGCCAGCTGCGGACTAGCGAAATACAATGAGCAGTTCTTC CASCGLAKYNEQFF TRBJ2-1 TRBD2 TRBV10-1 NA
TGTGCCACATCGGACACCGGGGGAGCCTATAATTCACCCCTCCACTTT CATSDTGGAYNSPLHF TRBJ1-6 NA TRBV15 once
TGTGCCAGTAGTATACCGGGGTATAACTATGGCTACACCTTC CASSIPGYNYGYTF TRBJ1-2 NA TRBV19 NA
TGTGCCAGCAGCTCGGATAGCGGGGGTGACGACCTCACAGATACGCAGTATTTT CASSSDSGGDDLTDTQYF TRBJ2-3 TRBD2 TRBV9 NA
TGTGCCAGCAGCGCGGGGGATCTCTACGAGCAGTACTTC CASSAGDLYEQYF TRBJ2-7 TRBD2 TRBV7-6 NA
TGTGCCAGCAGCGTAGCGGTCGGGAAAGGCTACACCTTC CASSVAVGKGYTF TRBJ1-2 NA TRBV9 NA
TGTGCCATCAGAGCCACTAGCGACAATGAGCAGTTCTTC CAIRATSDNEQFF TRBJ2-1 TRBD2 TRBV10-3 NA
TGTGCCATCAGTTTGGAGGATCGGTACAATGAGCAGTTCTTC CAISLEDRYNEQFF TRBJ2-1 NA TRBV10-3 NA
TGTGCCAGCAGCCCCGGGACAGGGGGGGATCAGCCCCAGCATTTT CASSPGTGGDQPQHF TRBJ1-5 TRBD1 TRBV27 NA
TGTGCCAGCAGTTACTCACAGGGTGACACTGAAGCTTTCTTT CASSYSQGDTEAFF TRBJ1-1 NA TRBV6-5 NA
TGTGCCAGCAGTTTAACGAGCTCCTACGAGCAGTACTTC CASSLTSSYEQYF TRBJ2-7 NA TRBV27 NA
TGTGCCAGCAGTGACCCGGGTCTAGGTGGGACAGGGCCCCCGGGGACCATATATTTT CASSDPGLGGTGPPGTIYF TRBJ1-3 TRBD1 TRBV6-4 NA
TGTGCCAGCAGCTTACGGCTAGCGGGGACTCCTCTCCAAGAGACCCAGTACTTC CASSLRLAGTPLQETQYF TRBJ2-5 TRBD2 TRBV7-9 NA
TGTGCCAGCAGTGAAGGACAGGGGGTCGAAAAACTGTTTTTT CASSEGQGVEKLFF TRBJ1-4 TRBD1 TRBV6-1 NA
TGTGCCAGCAGCTCCAGCGGGGGGACGAGCAATGAGCAGTTCTTC CASSSSGGTSNEQFF TRBJ2-1 TRBD2 TRBV6-1 NA
TGTGCCAGCAGTTTAAACGGACTCAATGAAAAACTGTTTTTT CASSLNGLNEKLFF TRBJ1-4 NA TRBV27 NA
TGTGCCAGCAGTGTTTTTAAGTATAGACAGATGAACACTGAAGCTTTCTTT CASSVFKYRQMNTEAFF TRBJ1-1 NA TRBV2 NA
TGTGCCAGCAGCGCGACACAGGGAATGAACACTGAAGCTTTCTTT CASSATQGMNTEAFF TRBJ1-1 NA TRBV7-9 NA
TGTGCCAGTAGTATAATTCGGGATGGAACAGGGGGCAACTATGGCTACACCTTC CASSIIRDGTGGNYGYTF TRBJ1-2 TRBD1 TRBV19 NA
TGTGCCAGCAGTGAAGCGACAGGGGGCGGGAATTCACCCCTCCACTTT CASSEATGGGNSPLHF TRBJ1-6 TRBD1 TRBV6-1 NA
TGTGCCAGCAGCCTCCGCCCCAACATAAACTATGGCTACACCTTC CASSLRPNINYGYTF TRBJ1-2 NA TRBV9 once
TGTGCCAGCATCATCGGGGTTGAAGCTTTCTTT CASIIGVEAFF TRBJ1-1 NA TRBV7-2 NA
TGTGCCAGCAGAACGGGACAGATCCACACTGAAGCTTTCTTT CASRTGQIHTEAFF TRBJ1-1 TRBD1 TRBV27 NA
TGTGCCAGCAGCTTGGGCAGGGGCTGGGAGACCCAGTACTTC CASSLGRGWETQYF TRBJ2-5 NA TRBV5-6 NA
TGTGCCAGCAGCACCGGGACTAACCGAGCGGAGCTGTTTTTT CASSTGTNRAELFF TRBJ2-2 TRBD2 TRBV6-6 NA
TGCGCCAGCAGCCAAGATCTGTTGGAGGGGAACACTGAAGCTTTCTTT CASSQDLLEGNTEAFF TRBJ1-1 NA TRBV4-1 NA
TGTGCCATCAAGACTAGCCACAATGAGCAGTTCTTC CAIKTSHNEQFF TRBJ2-1 TRBD2 TRBV10-3 NA
TGTGCCAGCAGCTGGGGGTCTGTGACAGGGATACGGAATGAGCAGTTCTTC CASSWGSVTGIRNEQFF TRBJ2-1 TRBD1 TRBV7-6 NA
TGTGCCAGCAGCCCCGACAGGGTTGAGCAGTTCTTC CASSPDRVEQFF TRBJ2-1 TRBD1 TRBV5-6 NA
TGTGCCAGCAGTTTATCTACAGGGGGCGAGACCCAGTACTTC CASSLSTGGETQYF TRBJ2-5 TRBD1 TRBV27 NA
TGTGTCATTGAGGGGGCAGGGGTGACCGAGCAGTACTTC CVIEGAGVTEQYF TRBJ2-7 TRBD1 TRBV7-9 once
TGTGCCAGCAGCGTAGGGGAGGGACCCGAGCAGTACTTC CASSVGEGPEQYF TRBJ2-7 TRBD2 TRBV9 once
TGTGCCAGCAGCTTCCGTGGGGGCCCCTATGGCTACACCTTC CASSFRGGPYGYTF TRBJ1-2 NA TRBV5-4 few
TGTGCCAGCAGCTTATTAGGGGGACCTCAAGAGACCCAGTACTTC CASSLLGGPQETQYF TRBJ2-5 NA TRBV7-3 NA
TGTGCCAGCAGCTCTAGTGTTGAGCAGTTCTTC CASSSSVEQFF TRBJ2-1 NA TRBV13 NA
TGTGCCTGGAGAGCAGGACAGTTTCATTCACCCCTCCACTTT CAWRAGQFHSPLHF TRBJ1-6 NA TRBV30 NA
TGCGCCAGCAGCCAAGACCCCGGCGGGGGGGGAAATGAGCAGTTCTTC CASSQDPGGGGNEQFF TRBJ2-1 TRBD2 TRBV4-1 NA
TGTGCCAGCAGCCAAGTCCATTCTGAAAAACTGTTTTTT CASSQVHSEKLFF TRBJ1-4 NA TRBV14 NA
TGTGCCAGCAGTGAACCCGGGACTAGCGGGGGGAAATACAATGAGCAGTTCTTC CASSEPGTSGGKYNEQFF TRBJ2-1 TRBD2 TRBV6-4 NA
TGTGCCAGCAGTTCTCAGGGTTCCCTGCCGAACACTGAAGCTTTCTTT CASSSQGSLPNTEAFF TRBJ1-1 NA TRBV27 NA
TGTGCCAGCAGTTTGGGGACTAGCGGTCACACAGATACGCAGTATTTT CASSLGTSGHTDTQYF TRBJ2-3 TRBD2 TRBV27 NA
TGTGCCAGCAGTTTAAACAGGGTAGACTATGGCTACACCTTC CASSLNRVDYGYTF TRBJ1-2 NA TRBV27 NA
TGTGCCAGCAGCCTGGGGGCAGGGCCGGGCTATGGCTACACCTTC CASSLGAGPGYGYTF TRBJ1-2 NA TRBV6-1 NA
TGTGCCAGCAGTGAACCAGACAGGGGAATCTATGGCTACACCTTC CASSEPDRGIYGYTF TRBJ1-2 TRBD1 TRBV2 once
TGTGCCAGTAGTATGGTGAGGAATATTGAAGCTTTCTTT CASSMVRNIEAFF TRBJ1-1 NA TRBV19 once